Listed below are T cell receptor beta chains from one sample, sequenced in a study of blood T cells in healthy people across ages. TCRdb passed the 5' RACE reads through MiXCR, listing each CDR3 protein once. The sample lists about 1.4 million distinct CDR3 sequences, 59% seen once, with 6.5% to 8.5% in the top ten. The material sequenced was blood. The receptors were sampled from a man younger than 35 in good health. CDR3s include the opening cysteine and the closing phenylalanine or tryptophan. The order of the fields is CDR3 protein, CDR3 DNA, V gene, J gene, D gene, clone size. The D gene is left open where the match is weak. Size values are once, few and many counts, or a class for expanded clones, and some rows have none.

CSAQDTYNSPLHF	TGCAGTGCTCAGGACACTTATAATTCACCCCTCCACTTT	TRBV20-1	TRBJ1-6	NA	few
CSARVTGGSGYTF	TGCAGTGCTAGGGTTACAGGGGGAAGTGGCTACACCTTC	TRBV20-1	TRBJ1-2	TRBD1	NA
CASSHDLQNYGYTF	TGTGCCAGCAGCCACGACCTACAGAACTATGGCTACACTTTC	TRBV4-2	TRBJ1-2	NA	NA
CASSPGTGILGQPQHF	TGCGCCAGCAGCCCCGGGACAGGGATCCTCGGTCAGCCCCAGCATTTT	TRBV4-1	TRBJ1-5	TRBD1	NA
CASSFNPRRAADTQYF	TGTGCCAGCAGTTTCAACCCTAGGCGGGCCGCAGATACGCAGTATTTT	TRBV7-2	TRBJ2-3	NA	few
CASSQIAGRGGEQYF	TGCGCCAGCAGCCAGATAGCGGGGAGAGGTGGCGAGCAGTACTTC	TRBV4-1	TRBJ2-7	TRBD2	NA
CASSQGDRGGNEQFF	TGCGCCAGCAGCCAAGGGGACAGGGGGGGGAATGAGCAGTTCTTC	TRBV4-1	TRBJ2-1	TRBD1	NA
CASSMTSGGPQGADTQYF	TGTGCCAGCAGCATGACTAGCGGGGGGCCCCAGGGAGCAGATACGCAGTATTTT	TRBV7-9	TRBJ2-3	TRBD2	NA
CASSLAGVWGDTQYF	TGTGCCAGCAGCTTAGCAGGAGTATGGGGAGATACGCAGTATTTT	TRBV7-2	TRBJ2-3	NA	NA
CASSQVHTGELFF	TGTGCCAGCAGCCAAGTACACACCGGGGAGCTGTTTTTT	TRBV4-2	TRBJ2-2	NA	few
CASSLVDNNEQFF	TGTGCCAGCAGCTTAGTTGACAACAATGAGCAGTTCTTC	TRBV7-9	TRBJ2-1	NA	few
CASRGDPEMRQYF	TGTGCCAGCAGGGGAGACCCCGAGATGAGGCAGTATTTT	TRBV6-5	TRBJ2-3	NA	NA
CASSLPTAGGTDTQYF	TGCGCCAGCAGCTTGCCCACAGCGGGAGGTACGGATACGCAGTATTTT	TRBV5-1	TRBJ2-3	TRBD2	NA
CASSQVFPQAYEQYF	TGCGCCAGCAGCCAAGTCTTCCCACAGGCCTACGAGCAGTACTTC	TRBV4-1	TRBJ2-7	NA	NA
CASNIGTSRQETQYF	TGTGCCAGCAACATCGGGACTAGCAGACAAGAGACCCAGTACTTC	TRBV5-6	TRBJ2-5	TRBD2	NA
CSLCGTGGSSGPGDTQYF	TGCAGTCTGTGTGGGACAGGGGGTTCTAGCGGTCCCGGGGATACGCAGTATTTT	TRBV20-1	TRBJ2-3	TRBD1	NA
CSVDLAASSYNEQFF	TGCAGCGTTGACTTAGCAGCCAGCTCCTACAATGAGCAGTTCTTC	TRBV29-1	TRBJ2-1	NA	few
CSAVKPGPYEQYF	TGCAGTGCCGTAAAACCAGGGCCCTACGAGCAGTACTTC	TRBV20-1	TRBJ2-7	NA	many
CASSDTGGNQPQHF	TGTGCCAGCAGCGACACAGGGGGCAATCAGCCCCAGCATTTT	TRBV3-1	TRBJ1-5	TRBD1	NA
CASSLWGNIADTQYF	TGCGCCAGCAGCTTGTGGGGGAACATTGCAGATACGCAGTATTTT	TRBV5-1	TRBJ2-3	NA	NA
CSARDGGDTEAFF	TGCAGTGCTAGAGATGGGGGGGACACTGAAGCTTTCTTT	TRBV20-1	TRBJ1-1	NA	few
CAGSRTVDNNEKLFF	TGTGCCGGCAGCCGAACGGTGGATAATAATGAAAAACTGTTTTTT	TRBV12-3/TRBV12-4	TRBJ1-4	NA	NA
CASSSLQGDTYEQYF	TGTGCCAGCAGCTCCTTACAGGGGGACACCTACGAGCAGTACTTC	TRBV7-2	TRBJ2-7	TRBD1	NA
CASSPGGGHYQETQYF	TGTGCCAGCAGCCCCGGGGGGGGGCACTACCAAGAGACCCAGTACTTC	TRBV12-3/TRBV12-4	TRBJ2-5	TRBD2	NA
CASSEIPGYNEQFF	TGTGCCAGCAGTGAGATTCCCGGATACAATGAGCAGTTCTTC	TRBV2	TRBJ2-1	NA	NA
CACRLTRGDPNYGYTF	TGTGCCTGCAGACTCACAAGAGGGGATCCTAACTATGGCTACACCTTC	TRBV12-3/TRBV12-4	TRBJ1-2	NA	NA
CASSLRWGADTEAFF	TGTGCCAGCAGCCTCAGGTGGGGGGCAGACACTGAAGCTTTCTTT	TRBV14	TRBJ1-1	NA	NA
CARSQGGTQYF	TGCGCCCGCAGCCAAGGGGGGACCCAGTACTTC	TRBV4-1	TRBJ2-5	NA	NA